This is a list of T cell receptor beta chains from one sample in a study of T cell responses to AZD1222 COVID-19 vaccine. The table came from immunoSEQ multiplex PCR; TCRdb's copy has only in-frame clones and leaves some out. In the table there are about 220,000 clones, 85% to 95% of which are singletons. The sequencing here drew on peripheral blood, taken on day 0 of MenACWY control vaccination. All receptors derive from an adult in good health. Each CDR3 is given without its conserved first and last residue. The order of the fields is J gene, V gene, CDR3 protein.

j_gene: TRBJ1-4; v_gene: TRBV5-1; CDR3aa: ASSLEGQGSEKLF
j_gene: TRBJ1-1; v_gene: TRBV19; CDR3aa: ASSLRAEAF
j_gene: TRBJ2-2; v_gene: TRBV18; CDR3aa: ASSQSRDPNTGELF
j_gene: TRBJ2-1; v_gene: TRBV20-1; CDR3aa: SARRPREQF
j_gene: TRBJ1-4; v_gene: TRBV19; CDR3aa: ASSAPGGELF
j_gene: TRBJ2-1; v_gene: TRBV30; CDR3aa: AWLAGGPHNEQF
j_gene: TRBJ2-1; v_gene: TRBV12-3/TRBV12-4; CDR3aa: ASSSSDTGHSL
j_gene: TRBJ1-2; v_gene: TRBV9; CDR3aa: ASSSGHEVGYT
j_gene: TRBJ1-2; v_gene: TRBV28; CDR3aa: ASSLRGQGGAGYT
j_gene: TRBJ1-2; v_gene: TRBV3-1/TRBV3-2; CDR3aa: ASSQNHRALYGYT
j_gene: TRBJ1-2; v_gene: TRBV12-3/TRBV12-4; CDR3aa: ASIAGRENGYT
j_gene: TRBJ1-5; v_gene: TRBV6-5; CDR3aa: ASSYSRVVQPQH
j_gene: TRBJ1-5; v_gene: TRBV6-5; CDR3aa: ASSYDVNQPQH
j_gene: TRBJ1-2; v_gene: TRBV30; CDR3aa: AWSRAVVGLYGYT
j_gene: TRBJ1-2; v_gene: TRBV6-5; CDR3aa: ASSYGGGREGGYT
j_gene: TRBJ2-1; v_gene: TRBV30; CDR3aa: AWSEKPGGEQF
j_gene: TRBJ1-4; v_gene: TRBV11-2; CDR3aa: ASSAQGGSNEKLF
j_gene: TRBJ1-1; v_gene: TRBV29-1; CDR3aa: SVALENTEAF
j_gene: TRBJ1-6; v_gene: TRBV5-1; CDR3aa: ASSTSGSTGNSPLH
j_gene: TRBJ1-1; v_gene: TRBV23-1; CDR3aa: ASEEGTEAF
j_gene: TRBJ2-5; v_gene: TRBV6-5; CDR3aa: ASSWLAGGGETQY
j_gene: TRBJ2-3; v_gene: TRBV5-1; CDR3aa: ASTSRGSTDTQY
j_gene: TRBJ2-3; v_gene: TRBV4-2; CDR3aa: ASSQEWGASGGNTQY
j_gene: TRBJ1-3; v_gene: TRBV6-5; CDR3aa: ASSYSLVGPGNTIY
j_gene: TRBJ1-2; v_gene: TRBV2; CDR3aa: ASSEWGTTEGYT
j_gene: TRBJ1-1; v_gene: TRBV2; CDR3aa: ASHRMNTEAF
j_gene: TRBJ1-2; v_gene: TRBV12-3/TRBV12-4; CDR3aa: ASSWTGVGYT
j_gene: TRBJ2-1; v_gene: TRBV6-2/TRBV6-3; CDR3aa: ASSYKKGLAGGINNEQF
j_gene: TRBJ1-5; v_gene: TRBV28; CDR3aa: ASSPRGTGHQPQH
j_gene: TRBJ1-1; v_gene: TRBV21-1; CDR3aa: ASSTGNTEAF
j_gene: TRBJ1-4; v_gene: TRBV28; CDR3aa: ASTADSSGEEKLF
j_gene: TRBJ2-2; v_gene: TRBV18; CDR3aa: ASSSGANTGELF
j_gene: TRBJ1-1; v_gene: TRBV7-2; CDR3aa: ASSFTGHDTEAF
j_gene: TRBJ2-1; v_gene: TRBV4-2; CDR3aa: ASSQEVEGLGTNEQF
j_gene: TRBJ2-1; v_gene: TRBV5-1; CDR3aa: ASTDSYNEQF
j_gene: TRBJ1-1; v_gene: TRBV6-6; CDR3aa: ASSYQNMNTEAF
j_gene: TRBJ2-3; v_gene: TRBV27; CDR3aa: ASSLGGRTDTQY
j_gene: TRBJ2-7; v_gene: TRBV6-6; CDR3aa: ASRGTGKSHEQY
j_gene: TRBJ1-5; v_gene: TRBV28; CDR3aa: ASNRDRGGNQPQH
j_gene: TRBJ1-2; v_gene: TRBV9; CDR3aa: ASTGQGARGSYT
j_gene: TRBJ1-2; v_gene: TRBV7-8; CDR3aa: ASSRGQQGFGYT
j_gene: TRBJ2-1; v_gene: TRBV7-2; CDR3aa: ASSIVGSYNEQF
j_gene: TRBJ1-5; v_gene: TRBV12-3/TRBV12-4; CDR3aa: ASTREINQPQH
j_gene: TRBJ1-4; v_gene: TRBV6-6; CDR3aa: ASSYYRTLSNEKLF
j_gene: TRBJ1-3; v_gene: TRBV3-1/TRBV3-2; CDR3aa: ATTGEISGNTIY
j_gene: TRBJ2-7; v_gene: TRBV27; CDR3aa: ASSLGTGHGEQY
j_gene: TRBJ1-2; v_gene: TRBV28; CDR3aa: ASRVGDRGAYGYT